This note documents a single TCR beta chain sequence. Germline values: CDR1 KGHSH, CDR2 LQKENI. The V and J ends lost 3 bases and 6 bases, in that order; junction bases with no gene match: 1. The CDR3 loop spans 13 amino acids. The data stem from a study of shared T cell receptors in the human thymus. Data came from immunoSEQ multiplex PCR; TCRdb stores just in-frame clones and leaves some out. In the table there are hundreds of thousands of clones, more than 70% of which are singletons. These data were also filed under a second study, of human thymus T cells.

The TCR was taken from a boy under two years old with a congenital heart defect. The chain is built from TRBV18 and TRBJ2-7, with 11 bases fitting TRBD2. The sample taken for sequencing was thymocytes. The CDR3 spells CASSPGLAGEQYF. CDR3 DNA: TGTGCCAGCTCACCTGGACTAGCGGGCGAGCAGTACTTC.